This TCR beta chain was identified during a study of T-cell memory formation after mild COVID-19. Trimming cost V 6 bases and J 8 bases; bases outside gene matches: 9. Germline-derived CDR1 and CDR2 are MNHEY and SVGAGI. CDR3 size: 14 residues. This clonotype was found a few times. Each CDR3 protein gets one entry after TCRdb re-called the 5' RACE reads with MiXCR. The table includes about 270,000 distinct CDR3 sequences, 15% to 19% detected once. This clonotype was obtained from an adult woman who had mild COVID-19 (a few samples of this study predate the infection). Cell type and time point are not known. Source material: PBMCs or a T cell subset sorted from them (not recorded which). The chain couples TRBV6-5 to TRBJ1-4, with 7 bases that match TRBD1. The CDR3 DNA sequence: TGTGCCAGCAGCCCATTCAGACAGGGAGAAAAACTGTTTTTT. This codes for CASSPFRQGEKLFF.